This TCR beta chain was identified in a study of shared clonotypes between healthy human individuals. Study-wide results and limits: Clonotype sharing across several donors was observed for 4% to 6.5% of naive CD4 clonotypes.

This table comes from immunoSEQ multiplex PCR, and its TCRdb copy is limited to in-frame clones, with some not included. There are about 2.1 million clones in the sample; just under 95% occur only once, and less than 2% lies in the top ten. The germline CDR1 and CDR2 sequences are LGHNA and YNFKEQ. The germline V and J ends were trimmed by 0 bases and 6 bases, with 18 bases remaining between them. CDR3 size: 16 residues. Naive CD8 cells, CD45RO-negative and positively selected for CCR7, excluded terminally differentiated effector memory CD45RA+ cells. Points on this clone: Its antigen is not known.

The TCR sequence derives from a man younger than 30 in good health. Some clones in this sample may be carry-over from other donors' samples. Source material: naive CD8+ T cells from PBMCs. The chain is built from TRBV4-2 and TRBJ2-7, with D possibly TRBD2 on 6 matching bases. The CDR3, as DNA: TGTGCCAGCAGCCAAGATGAAAAAGGGGAGGAAGGCGAGCAGTACTTC. Its translation is CASSQDEKGEEGEQYF.